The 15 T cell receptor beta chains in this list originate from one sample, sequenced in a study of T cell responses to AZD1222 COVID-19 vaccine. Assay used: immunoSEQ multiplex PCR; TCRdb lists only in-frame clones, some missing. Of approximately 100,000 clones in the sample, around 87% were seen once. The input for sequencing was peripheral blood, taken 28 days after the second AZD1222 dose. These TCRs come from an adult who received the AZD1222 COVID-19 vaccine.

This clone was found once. The CDR3 nucleotides are TGTGCCAGCAGTGAGCCAACAGGGGGCGGTGAAAAACTGTTTTTT. Translated: CASSEPTGGGEKLFF. The chain couples TRBV2 to TRBJ1-4, with 9 bases identical to TRBD1. V lost 3 bases to trimming and J lost 7 bases; unmatched junction nucleotides: 6. The CDR3 spans 15 residues. CDR1 and CDR2 (germline): SNHLY, FYNNEI.

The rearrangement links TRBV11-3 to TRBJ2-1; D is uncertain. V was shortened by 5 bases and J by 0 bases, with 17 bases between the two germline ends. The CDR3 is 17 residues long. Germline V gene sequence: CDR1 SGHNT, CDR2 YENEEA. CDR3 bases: TGTGCCAGCAGCCATCGTGGTTCCCAGAGCTCCTACAATGAGCAGTTCTTC. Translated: CASSHRGSQSSYNEQFF.

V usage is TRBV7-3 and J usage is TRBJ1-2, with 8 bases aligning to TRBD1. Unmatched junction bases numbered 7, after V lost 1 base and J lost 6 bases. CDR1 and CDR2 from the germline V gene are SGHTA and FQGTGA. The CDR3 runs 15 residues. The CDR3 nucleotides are TGTGCCAGCAGCTTAAGTAGGCAGGGGGCAAATGGCTACACCTTC. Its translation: CASSLSRQGANGYTF.

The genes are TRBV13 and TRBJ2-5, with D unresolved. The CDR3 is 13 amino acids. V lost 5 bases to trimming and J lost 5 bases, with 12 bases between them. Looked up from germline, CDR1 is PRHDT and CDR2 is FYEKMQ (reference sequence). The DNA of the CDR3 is TGTGCCAGCAGCCTAGTTAGTGGGGAGACCCAGTACTTC. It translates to CASSLVSGETQYF.

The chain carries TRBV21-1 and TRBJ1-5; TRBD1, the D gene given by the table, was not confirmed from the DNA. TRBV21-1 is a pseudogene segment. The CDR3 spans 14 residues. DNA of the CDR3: TGTGCCAGCAGCAAAGTGGCAGGCCAACAGCCCCAGCATTTT. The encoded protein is CASSKVAGQQPQHF.

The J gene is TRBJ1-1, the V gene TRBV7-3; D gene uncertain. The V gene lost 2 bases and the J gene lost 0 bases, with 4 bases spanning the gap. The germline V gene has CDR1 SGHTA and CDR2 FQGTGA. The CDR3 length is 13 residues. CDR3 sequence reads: CASSLAMNTEAFF. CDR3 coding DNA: TGTGCCAGCAGCTTAGCAATGAACACTGAAGCTTTCTTT.

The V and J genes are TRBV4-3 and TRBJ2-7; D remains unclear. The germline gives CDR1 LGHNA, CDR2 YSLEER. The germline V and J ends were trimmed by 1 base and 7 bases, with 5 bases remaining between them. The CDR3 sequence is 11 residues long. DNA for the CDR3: TGCGCCAGCAGCCAAGGAAGGGAGCAGTACTTC. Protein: CASSQGREQYF.

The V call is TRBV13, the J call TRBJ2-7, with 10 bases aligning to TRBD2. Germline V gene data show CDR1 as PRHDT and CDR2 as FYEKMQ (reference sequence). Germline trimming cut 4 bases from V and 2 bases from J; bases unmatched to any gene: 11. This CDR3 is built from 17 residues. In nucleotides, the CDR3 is TGTGCCAGCAGCTCGCTCCGACTAGCGGGTGGAACCTACGAGCAGTACTTC. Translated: CASSSLRLAGGTYEQYF.

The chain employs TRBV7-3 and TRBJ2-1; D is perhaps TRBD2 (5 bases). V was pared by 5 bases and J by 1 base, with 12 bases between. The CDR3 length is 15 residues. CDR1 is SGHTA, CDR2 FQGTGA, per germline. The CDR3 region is CASSTLAKSYNEQFF. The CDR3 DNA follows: TGTGCCAGCAGCACCCTAGCAAAGTCCTACAATGAGCAGTTCTTC.

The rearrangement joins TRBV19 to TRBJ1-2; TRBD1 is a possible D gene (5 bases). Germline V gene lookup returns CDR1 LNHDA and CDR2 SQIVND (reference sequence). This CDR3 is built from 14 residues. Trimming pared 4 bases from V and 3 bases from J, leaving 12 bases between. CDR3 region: CASSTGDEDYGYTF. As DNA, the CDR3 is TGTGCCAGTAGTACTGGGGACGAGGACTATGGCTACACCTTC.

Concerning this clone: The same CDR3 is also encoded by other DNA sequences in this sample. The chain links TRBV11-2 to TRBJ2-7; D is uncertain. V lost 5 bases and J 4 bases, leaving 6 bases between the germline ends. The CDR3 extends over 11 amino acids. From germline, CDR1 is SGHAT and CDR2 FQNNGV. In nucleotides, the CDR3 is TGTGCCAGCAGCCACGTTTACGAGCAGTACTTC. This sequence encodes CASSHVYEQYF.

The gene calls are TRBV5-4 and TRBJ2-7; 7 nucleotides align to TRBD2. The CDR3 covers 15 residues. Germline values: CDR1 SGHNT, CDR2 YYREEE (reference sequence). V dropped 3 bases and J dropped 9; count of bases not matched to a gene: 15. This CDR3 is CASSYDPGLPFGQYF. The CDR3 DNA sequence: TGTGCCAGCAGCTACGACCCGGGACTACCTTTCGGGCAGTACTTC.

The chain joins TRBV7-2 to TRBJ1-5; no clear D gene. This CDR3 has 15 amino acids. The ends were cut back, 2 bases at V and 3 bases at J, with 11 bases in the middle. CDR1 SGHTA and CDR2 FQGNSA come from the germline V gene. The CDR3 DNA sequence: TGTGCCAGCAGCTTAATAACGGGGAACAATCAGCCCCAGCATTTT. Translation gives CASSLITGNNQPQHF. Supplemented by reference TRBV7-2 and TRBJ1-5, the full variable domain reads GAGVSQSPSNKVTEKGKDVELRCDPISGHTALYWYRQSLGQGLEFLIYFQGNSAPDKSGLPSDRFSAERTGGSVSTLTIQRTQQEDSAVYLCASSLITGNNQPQHFGDGTRLSIL.

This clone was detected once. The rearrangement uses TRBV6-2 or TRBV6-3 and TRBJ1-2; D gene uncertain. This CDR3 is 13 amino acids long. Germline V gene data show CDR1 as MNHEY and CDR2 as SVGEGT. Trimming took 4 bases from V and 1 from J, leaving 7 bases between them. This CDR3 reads CASSLRDNYGYTF. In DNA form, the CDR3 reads TGTGCCAGCAGTTTACGGGATAACTATGGCTACACCTTC.

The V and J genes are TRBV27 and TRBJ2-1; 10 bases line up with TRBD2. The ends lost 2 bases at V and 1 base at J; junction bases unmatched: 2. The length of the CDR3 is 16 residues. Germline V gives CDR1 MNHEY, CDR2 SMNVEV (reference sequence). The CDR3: CASSLGTSASYNEQFF. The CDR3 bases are TGTGCCAGCAGTTTAGGGACTAGCGCGTCCTACAATGAGCAGTTCTTC.